Listed below are T cell receptor beta chains from one sample, sequenced in a study of blood T cells in healthy people across ages. TCRdb independently ran MiXCR on the 5' RACE reads; one entry per CDR3 protein. The sample contains 650,000 to 1,000,000 distinct CDR3 sequences, around 36% of which appear only once. Material: blood. These receptors were collected from a man between 18 and 35 years old in good health. CDR3s include the opening cysteine and the closing phenylalanine or tryptophan. The D gene is left open where the match is weak. Expanded clones get a size class; other rows say once, few or many, or leave the size out.

abundance: .
v_gene: TRBV5-1
j_gene: TRBJ1-1
d_gene: .
CDR3aa: CASSLEVQGEAFF
CDR3nt: TGCGCCAGCAGCTTGGAGGTTCAGGGGGAAGCTTTCTTT

abundance: .
v_gene: TRBV7-3
j_gene: TRBJ1-1
d_gene: .
CDR3aa: CASSPRDGASTEAFF
CDR3nt: TGTGCCAGCAGCCCCCGGGACGGAGCATCCACTGAAGCTTTCTTT

abundance: .
v_gene: TRBV10-3
j_gene: TRBJ2-5
d_gene: TRBD2
CDR3aa: CAISESRRGVQETQYF
CDR3nt: TGTGCCATCAGTGAGTCCAGGCGGGGGGTTCAAGAGACCCAGTACTTC

abundance: .
v_gene: TRBV6-5
j_gene: TRBJ1-1
d_gene: .
CDR3aa: CASSYTGNTKAFF
CDR3nt: TGTGCCAGCAGTTACACGGGGAACACTAAAGCTTTCTTT

abundance: .
v_gene: TRBV5-1
j_gene: TRBJ2-7
d_gene: .
CDR3aa: CASSLAGSPGAYEQYF
CDR3nt: TGCGCCAGCAGCTTGGCCGGTAGTCCAGGGGCCTACGAGCAGTACTTC

abundance: .
v_gene: TRBV14
j_gene: TRBJ1-2
d_gene: .
CDR3aa: CASSQVPGPWYGYTF
CDR3nt: TGTGCCAGCAGCCAAGTACCGGGTCCTTGGTATGGCTACACCTTC

abundance: .
v_gene: TRBV13
j_gene: TRBJ1-2
d_gene: .
CDR3aa: CASSRTPDYGYTF
CDR3nt: TGTGCCAGCAGCCGGACGCCGGACTATGGCTACACCTTC

abundance: .
v_gene: TRBV7-3
j_gene: TRBJ2-2
d_gene: TRBD1
CDR3aa: CASSPQGQGTTGELFF
CDR3nt: TGTGCCAGCAGCCCTCAAGGACAGGGAACCACCGGGGAGCTGTTTTTT

abundance: few
v_gene: TRBV4-2
j_gene: TRBJ2-3
d_gene: .
CDR3aa: CASSQEEARADTQYF
CDR3nt: TGTGCCAGCAGCCAAGAAGAAGCCCGGGCAGATACGCAGTATTTT

abundance: .
v_gene: TRBV12-3/TRBV12-4
j_gene: TRBJ2-2
d_gene: .
CDR3aa: CASSFRSRGTGELFF
CDR3nt: TGTGCCAGCAGTTTTAGGTCTCGTGGGACCGGGGAGCTGTTTTTT

abundance: .
v_gene: TRBV15
j_gene: TRBJ2-5
d_gene: TRBD2
CDR3aa: CATSRDYSGTSGSAETQYF
CDR3nt: TGTGCCACCAGCAGAGATTACTCCGGGACTAGCGGGAGCGCAGAGACCCAGTACTTC

abundance: many
v_gene: TRBV29-1
j_gene: TRBJ1-2
d_gene: .
CDR3aa: CSVERANYGYTF
CDR3nt: TGCAGCGTTGAGAGGGCCAACTATGGCTACACCTTC

abundance: .
v_gene: TRBV6-2/TRBV6-3
j_gene: TRBJ2-3
d_gene: .
CDR3aa: CASSWGGAEKTDTQYF
CDR3nt: TGTGCCAGCAGCTGGGGGGGGGCCGAAAAGACAGATACGCAGTATTTT

abundance: few
v_gene: TRBV10-3
j_gene: TRBJ2-7
d_gene: .
CDR3aa: CAISESRGSYNEQYF
CDR3nt: TGTGCCATCAGTGAGTCAAGGGGGTCCTACAATGAGCAGTACTTC

abundance: few
v_gene: TRBV7-9
j_gene: TRBJ2-7
d_gene: TRBD2
CDR3aa: CASSAPGTSSYEQYF
CDR3nt: TGTGCCAGCAGCGCCCCCGGGACTAGCAGCTACGAGCAGTACTTC

abundance: .
v_gene: TRBV19
j_gene: TRBJ2-3
d_gene: TRBD2
CDR3aa: CASSVSGLTDTQYF
CDR3nt: TGTGCCAGTAGTGTTAGCGGGCTCACAGATACGCAGTATTTT

abundance: many
v_gene: TRBV20-1
j_gene: TRBJ2-3
d_gene: TRBD1
CDR3aa: CSARGQGPLESWTQYF
CDR3nt: TGCAGTGCCCGCGGACAGGGCCCCTTAGAGAGTTGGACGCAGTATTTT

abundance: many
v_gene: TRBV20-1
j_gene: TRBJ1-6
d_gene: TRBD1
CDR3aa: CSARDRTTGLSPLHF
CDR3nt: TGCAGTGCTAGAGATCGTACGACAGGGCTTTCACCCCTCCACTTT

abundance: once
v_gene: TRBV12-3/TRBV12-4
j_gene: TRBJ2-3
d_gene: TRBD2
CDR3aa: CASRKEAGGPDTQYF
CDR3nt: TGTGCCAGCAGGAAGGAAGCGGGAGGCCCAGATACGCAGTATTTT

abundance: few
v_gene: TRBV7-2
j_gene: TRBJ1-1
d_gene: .
CDR3aa: CASSSTRGPEGAEAFF
CDR3nt: TGTGCCAGCAGCTCTACCCGGGGCCCGGAAGGGGCTGAAGCTTTCTTT

abundance: .
v_gene: TRBV5-1
j_gene: TRBJ1-1
d_gene: TRBD1
CDR3aa: CASSFRQGPTNTEAFF
CDR3nt: TGCGCCAGCAGCTTTAGACAGGGACCAACGAACACTGAAGCTTTCTTT

abundance: .
v_gene: TRBV4-3
j_gene: TRBJ2-5
d_gene: .
CDR3aa: CASSQDVGFAQYF
CDR3nt: TGCGCCAGCAGCCAAGATGTCGGATTCGCGCAGTACTTC

abundance: once
v_gene: TRBV12-3/TRBV12-4
j_gene: TRBJ2-1
d_gene: TRBD1
CDR3aa: CASGTHRGPYEQFF
CDR3nt: TGTGCCAGCGGGACCCACAGGGGACCCTACGAGCAGTTCTTC

abundance: .
v_gene: TRBV4-3
j_gene: TRBJ1-1
d_gene: .
CDR3aa: CASSQVEGGNTEAFF
CDR3nt: TGCGCCAGCAGCCAAGTGGAGGGAGGGAACACTGAAGCTTTCTTT

abundance: .
v_gene: TRBV2
j_gene: TRBJ2-3
d_gene: TRBD2
CDR3aa: CASSEEGRGAADTQYF
CDR3nt: TGTGCCAGCAGTGAAGAAGGGCGGGGGGCGGCAGATACGCAGTATTTT

abundance: few
v_gene: TRBV6-2/TRBV6-3
j_gene: TRBJ2-3
d_gene: TRBD1
CDR3aa: CASTTGGEFIPDTQYF
CDR3nt: TGTGCCAGCACGACAGGGGGCGAGTTTATCCCAGATACGCAGTATTTT

abundance: .
v_gene: TRBV7-9
j_gene: TRBJ1-5
d_gene: .
CDR3aa: CASSLDLWEPQHF
CDR3nt: TGTGCCAGCAGCTTAGATTTATGGGAGCCCCAGCATTTT

abundance: .
v_gene: TRBV6-5
j_gene: TRBJ2-2
d_gene: .
CDR3aa: CATCSGRNTGELFF
CDR3nt: TGTGCCACATGCTCGGGACGGAACACCGGGGAGCTGTTTTTT

abundance: .
v_gene: TRBV4-3
j_gene: TRBJ1-2
d_gene: TRBD1
CDR3aa: CASSQGDRHYGYAF
CDR3nt: TGCGCCAGCAGCCAAGGGGACAGACACTATGGCTACGCCTTC

abundance: few
v_gene: TRBV7-2
j_gene: TRBJ1-3
d_gene: .
CDR3aa: CASSGYPGNTIYF
CDR3nt: TGTGCCAGCAGCGGGTACCCTGGAAACACCATATATTTT

abundance: .
v_gene: TRBV3-1
j_gene: TRBJ1-4
d_gene: .
CDR3aa: CASSQDGQYSPTNEKLFF
CDR3nt: TGTGCCAGCAGCCAAGATGGGCAGTACTCCCCCACTAATGAAAAACTGTTTTTT

abundance: .
v_gene: TRBV20-1
j_gene: TRBJ2-1
d_gene: TRBD2
CDR3aa: CSARSGRGEQFF
CDR3nt: TGCAGTGCTAGAAGCGGGAGGGGTGAGCAGTTCTTC

abundance: few
v_gene: TRBV2
j_gene: TRBJ2-2
d_gene: .
CDR3aa: CAIKGGATDTGELFF
CDR3nt: TGTGCCATTAAAGGGGGAGCCACGGACACCGGGGAGCTGTTTTTT

abundance: many
v_gene: TRBV12-3/TRBV12-4
j_gene: TRBJ1-2
d_gene: TRBD1
CDR3aa: CASSPGQGSYGYTF
CDR3nt: TGTGCCAGCAGTCCGGGACAGGGTTCCTATGGCTACACCTTC

abundance: few
v_gene: TRBV20-1
j_gene: TRBJ1-3
d_gene: TRBD1
CDR3aa: CSARVPHRGSGNTIYF
CDR3nt: TGCAGTGCTAGGGTCCCCCACAGGGGCTCTGGAAACACCATATATTTT

abundance: many
v_gene: TRBV12-3/TRBV12-4
j_gene: TRBJ1-2
d_gene: .
CDR3aa: CASSSGDYGYTF
CDR3nt: TGTGCCAGCAGTTCGGGGGACTATGGCTACACCTTC

abundance: .
v_gene: TRBV7-9
j_gene: TRBJ1-1
d_gene: TRBD1
CDR3aa: CASSLPGQGGGGTEAFF
CDR3nt: TGTGCCAGCAGCTTACCGGGACAGGGAGGAGGAGGCACTGAAGCTTTCTTT

abundance: many
v_gene: TRBV5-1
j_gene: TRBJ2-1
d_gene: .
CDR3aa: CASSLAGTEKVNEQFF
CDR3nt: TGCGCCAGCAGCTTGGCTGGGACTGAGAAGGTCAATGAGCAGTTCTTC

abundance: few
v_gene: TRBV20-1
j_gene: TRBJ2-1
d_gene: .
CDR3aa: CSARALDTYNEQFF
CDR3nt: TGCAGTGCTAGAGCCCTAGACACGTACAATGAGCAGTTCTTC

abundance: few
v_gene: TRBV14
j_gene: TRBJ2-7
d_gene: .
CDR3aa: CASSQGAVHFEQYF
CDR3nt: TGTGCCAGCAGCCAAGGGGCCGTCCACTTCGAGCAGTACTTC

abundance: few
v_gene: TRBV4-2
j_gene: TRBJ2-3
d_gene: .
CDR3aa: CASSQDRATTYTQYF
CDR3nt: TGTGCCAGCAGCCAAGATAGGGCTACTACATATACGCAGTATTTT

abundance: .
v_gene: TRBV5-6
j_gene: TRBJ2-7
d_gene: .
CDR3aa: CASTRGSSEQYF
CDR3nt: TGTGCCAGCACTAGGGGATCGAGCGAGCAGTACTTC

abundance: .
v_gene: TRBV20-1
j_gene: TRBJ2-7
d_gene: .
CDR3aa: CSAPRHGENEQYF
CDR3nt: TGCAGTGCTCCCCGACACGGAGAGAACGAGCAGTACTTC

abundance: many
v_gene: TRBV15
j_gene: TRBJ2-1
d_gene: .
CDR3aa: CATSRQLATTYNEQFF
CDR3nt: TGTGCCACCAGCAGACAACTAGCCACTACCTACAATGAGCAGTTCTTC

abundance: few
v_gene: TRBV15
j_gene: TRBJ1-1
d_gene: .
CDR3aa: CATSRDIRDTEAFF
CDR3nt: TGTGCCACCAGCAGAGATATTAGGGACACTGAAGCTTTCTTT

abundance: .
v_gene: TRBV20-1
j_gene: TRBJ2-1
d_gene: .
CDR3aa: CSARVLPGWQFF
CDR3nt: TGCAGTGCTAGAGTTCTACCGGGGTGGCAGTTCTTC

abundance: .
v_gene: TRBV7-2
j_gene: TRBJ2-7
d_gene: TRBD1
CDR3aa: CASSLRWDRDEQYF
CDR3nt: TGTGCCAGCAGCTTAAGGTGGGACAGGGACGAGCAGTACTTC

abundance: many
v_gene: TRBV7-2
j_gene: TRBJ2-3
d_gene: .
CDR3aa: CASSLQGDTQYF
CDR3nt: TGTGCCAGCAGCTTACAGGGAGATACGCAGTATTTT

abundance: .
v_gene: TRBV20-1
j_gene: TRBJ2-1
d_gene: TRBD1
CDR3aa: CSASEDRVKGFRYNEQFF
CDR3nt: TGCAGTGCTAGTGAAGACAGGGTAAAAGGGTTTCGGTACAATGAGCAGTTCTTC

abundance: few
v_gene: TRBV20-1
j_gene: TRBJ1-4
d_gene: TRBD1
CDR3aa: CSADSRDRANEKLFF
CDR3nt: TGCAGTGCTGATTCCCGGGACAGGGCTAATGAAAAACTGTTTTTT

abundance: many
v_gene: TRBV24-1
j_gene: TRBJ2-3
d_gene: .
CDR3aa: CATSDPPGTPDTQYF
CDR3nt: TGTGCCACCAGTGATCCGCCCGGGACTCCAGATACGCAGTATTTT

abundance: .
v_gene: TRBV20-1
j_gene: TRBJ1-1
d_gene: TRBD1
CDR3aa: CSALAGGNTEAFF
CDR3nt: TGCAGTGCTTTGGCAGGGGGGAACACTGAAGCTTTCTTT

abundance: many
v_gene: TRBV15
j_gene: TRBJ1-6
d_gene: TRBD1
CDR3aa: CATSRDHTRGPDNSPLHF
CDR3nt: TGTGCCACCAGCAGAGATCATACCAGGGGGCCGGATAATTCACCCCTCCACTTT

abundance: few
v_gene: TRBV25-1
j_gene: TRBJ2-3
d_gene: .
CDR3aa: CASSEYGQGSTDTQYF
CDR3nt: TGTGCCAGCAGTGAATACGGGCAGGGGAGCACAGATACGCAGTATTTT

abundance: few
v_gene: TRBV28
j_gene: TRBJ2-5
d_gene: .
CDR3aa: CASSSSTITQETQYF
CDR3nt: .

abundance: .
v_gene: TRBV5-1
j_gene: TRBJ1-2
d_gene: .
CDR3aa: CASSPVQGGYGYTF
CDR3nt: TGCGCCAGCAGCCCCGTGCAGGGCGGGTATGGCTACACCTTC

abundance: .
v_gene: TRBV12-5
j_gene: TRBJ2-3
d_gene: TRBD2
CDR3aa: CASGLVLISGGPDTQYF
CDR3nt: TGTGCTAGTGGTTTGGTACTCATCAGCGGGGGCCCAGATACGCAGTATTTT

abundance: few
v_gene: TRBV2
j_gene: TRBJ1-1
d_gene: .
CDR3aa: CASRLGEFMNTEAFF
CDR3nt: TGTGCCAGCAGACTCGGAGAGTTCATGAACACTGAAGCTTTCTTT

abundance: few
v_gene: TRBV15
j_gene: TRBJ2-1
d_gene: TRBD2
CDR3aa: CATSRDRTSGAEQFF
CDR3nt: TGTGCCACCAGCAGAGATCGGACTAGCGGGGCTGAGCAGTTCTTC